The present T cell receptor beta chain was sequenced within a study of OX40 agonist ivuxolimab in advanced cancers. Study at large: About 44% of patients had received prior checkpoint inhibitor therapy. Study outcomes and limitations: Low normalized T-cell clonal expansion was additionally recorded for some nonresponders.

Per germline, CDR1 LNHDA and CDR2 SQIVND (reference sequence). V was cut by 7 bases and J by 7 bases, with 16 bases left in between. This CDR3 comprises 14 residues. Comments on this clone: Its target is unknown.

Generated by immunoSEQ multiplex PCR, the TCRdb table keeps only in-frame clones and is missing some. The sample yields 55,000 to 80,000 clones, roughly 89% seen once. Peripheral blood came from all dose cohorts at three timepoints. The sample here was CD4+ or CD8+ T cells sorted from blood, taken in a trial of the OX40 agonist ivuxolimab. The chain is built from TRBV19 and TRBJ1-4; D gene ambiguous. This TCR derives from an adult with an advanced solid tumor such as melanoma, head and neck, liver or kidney cancer. CDR3 in DNA: TGTGCCAGTACTAACCAGGCGTCGGCTGAAAAACTGTTTTTT. Amino acids: CASTNQASAEKLFF.